This passage covers 27 T cell receptor beta chains from one sample sequenced in a study of T cells after yellow fever vaccination. TCRdb called the 5' RACE reads again in MiXCR, with one record for every CDR3 protein. This sample has just under 600,000 distinct CDR3 sequences; around an eighth occur once, and the top ten carry 11% to 15%. The sequencing here drew on PBMCs, taken on the day of the yellow fever booster vaccination. The source is a man aged 25 to 40 who received the YFV17D yellow fever vaccine.

This clonotype was seen a few times. The chain has TRBV12-3 or TRBV12-4 and TRBJ2-6; D tentatively fits TRBD1 or TRBD2 (5 bases each). The CDR3 is made up of 17 amino acids. Trimming removed 3 bases from V and 4 bases from J, with 16 bases in between. The CDR3 sequence is CASSFSYGGGGANVLTF. The CDR3 bases are TGTGCCAGCAGTTTTTCCTATGGGGGTGGCGGGGCCAACGTCCTGACTTTC.

The chain uses TRBV5-4 and TRBJ2-5, with D perhaps assigned TRBD1 or TRBD2 (6 bases each). Trimming shortened V by 3 bases and J by 1 base, and 13 bases separated the two germline ends. The germline V gene encodes CDR1 SGHNT and CDR2 YYREEE (reference sequence). The CDR3 has 15 residues. The CDR3 is CASSSPGGLQETQYF. As DNA, the CDR3 is TGTGCCAGCAGCTCTCCTGGGGGGCTCCAAGAGACCCAGTACTTC.

This clonotype has a count of ten or more. The J gene is TRBJ2-5, the V gene TRBV6-5; D call uncertain. V was shortened by 3 bases and J by 4 bases, with 9 bases between the two germline ends. Looked up from germline, CDR1 is MNHEY and CDR2 is SVGAGI. The CDR3 runs 13 residues. CDR3 sequence (DNA): TGTGCCAGCAGTTATTCCACCAGAGAGACCCAGTACTTC. It translates to CASSYSTRETQYF.

The chain employs TRBV18 and TRBJ2-2; 10 nucleotides line up with TRBD2. The CDR3 spans 16 residues. The germline CDR1 and CDR2 sequences are KGHSH and LQKENI. J gave up 7 bases and V 0 bases, and 5 bases lay outside the gene matches. CDR3 protein: CASSPPNLAGVGELFF. The DNA of the CDR3 is TGTGCCAGCTCACCACCGAATCTAGCGGGAGTCGGGGAGCTGTTTTTT.

This clonotype was observed many times. The chain is built from TRBV12-3 or TRBV12-4 and TRBJ2-3; 10 positions agree with TRBD2. V shed 10 bases, J shed 2 bases, and the junction held 6 bases outside the gene matches. This CDR3 region has 14 residues. CDR3 DNA: TGTGCCACCGCCCTAGCGGGAGACACAGATACGCAGTATTTT. It yields the protein CATALAGDTDTQYF.

The chain joins TRBV12-3 or TRBV12-4 to TRBJ2-7; TRBD1 matches 7 bases. The CDR3 contains 14 residues. V gave up 5 bases and J gave up 2 bases; unmatched junction bases: 6. As DNA, the CDR3 is TGTGCCAGCAGTCCGGGACAGATTACCTACGAGCAGTACTTC. Encoded protein: CASSPGQITYEQYF.

This clonotype has just one count. The chain links TRBV6-2 or TRBV6-3 to TRBJ2-2; 13 bases align to TRBD2. The CDR3 is 18 residues long. J lost 4 bases, V lost 8 bases, and 13 bases had no gene match. The germline CDR1 and CDR2 sequences are MNHEY and SVGEGT. CDR3: CASFPGLAGTWFTGELFF. The CDR3 region has the DNA TGTGCCAGCTTCCCGGGACTAGCGGGAACGTGGTTCACCGGGGAGCTGTTTTTT.

The chain employs TRBV7-9 and TRBJ2-7; no reliable D call. Per germline, CDR1 SEHNR and CDR2 FQNEAQ (reference sequence). This CDR3 region has 14 residues. Trimming shortened V by 3 bases and J by 4 bases, and 13 bases separated the two germline ends. This chain's CDR3 is CASSFSGRKYEQYF. The CDR3 DNA is TGTGCCAGCAGCTTCTCCGGGCGCAAATACGAGCAGTACTTC. The variable domain in full, completed from reference TRBV7-9 and TRBJ2-7, reads DTGVSQNPRHKITKRGQNVTFRCDPISEHNRLYWYRQTLGQGPEFLTYFQNEAQLEKSRLLSDRFSAERPKGSFSTLEIQRTEQGDSAMYLCASSFSGRKYEQYFGPGTRLTVT.

This clonotype came up a few times. The chain carries TRBV20-1 and TRBJ2-7, with D tentatively TRBD2 (6 bases). Trimming took off 3 bases at V and 0 bases at J, with 18 bases between the two ends. The CDR3 is made up of 16 amino acids. Germline V gene sequence: CDR1 DFQATT, CDR2 SNEGSKA (reference sequence). CDR3 nucleotide sequence: TGCAGTGCTAGTTTGCTGGGCGGGGATAACTCCTACGAGCAGTACTTC. Protein: CSASLLGGDNSYEQYF.

The CDR3, as DNA: TGTGCCAGCAGCCCGGGACGGCTATTTGCTAATGAAAAACTGTTTTTT. Its translation: CASSPGRLFANEKLFF. V is TRBV5-8 and J is TRBJ1-4; D may be TRBD1 (5 bases). V was trimmed by 4 bases and J by 3 bases, leaving 16 bases between them. The CDR3 length is 16 residues. The V gene's germline CDR1 is SGHTS and CDR2 YDEGEE.

The chain uses TRBV7-2 and TRBJ2-2; the D is unclear. The CDR3 is 16 amino acids. The V gene lost 5 bases and the J gene lost 0 bases, with 13 bases spanning the gap. Germline lookup yields CDR1 SGHTA and CDR2 FQGNSA. The CDR3 nucleotides read TGTGCCAGCAGCCTCACGACTGGGGCGAACACCGGGGAGCTGTTTTTT. Translated: CASSLTTGANTGELFF.

This clonotype was seen a handful of times. The rearrangement joins TRBV6-1 to TRBJ1-1; 8 positions match TRBD1. This CDR3 is 15 amino acids long. Germline loops: CDR1 MNHNS, CDR2 SASEGT. The V segment lost 6 bases and the J segment 0 bases; nucleotides outside the gene matches: 6. The CDR3 DNA is TGTGCCAGCAGCGACAGGGGCTTGGTGAACACTGAAGCTTTCTTT. As protein: CASSDRGLVNTEAFF.

The chain has TRBV6-2 or TRBV6-3 and TRBJ1-1; D uncertain. Per germline, CDR1 MNHEY and CDR2 SVGEGT. CDR3 length equals 14 residues. V gave up 0 bases and J gave up 5 bases, with 10 bases separating them. The CDR3 DNA sequence: TGTGCCAGCAGTTACTCCACTGTCGATACTGAAGCTTTCTTT. Protein sequence: CASSYSTVDTEAFF.

The chain joins TRBV6-2 or TRBV6-3 to TRBJ2-7; tentative D call: TRBD2 (5 bases). There are 14 residues in the CDR3. V lost 2 bases and J lost 1, with 9 bases in between. Germline V lookup: CDR1 MNHEY, CDR2 SVGEGT. The CDR3 spells CASSYPDFSYEQYF. The CDR3 DNA reads TGTGCCAGCAGTTACCCGGACTTTTCCTACGAGCAGTACTTC.

This clonotype was seen repeatedly, ten times or more. This rearrangement joins TRBV5-1 to TRBJ2-6; D unclear. This CDR3 contains 15 residues. V lost 0 bases and J lost 0, with 4 bases in between. Germline CDR1 and CDR2: SGHRS and YFSETQ. Here the CDR3 DNA reads TGCGCCAGCAGCTTGGTAACCTCTGGGGCCAACGTCCTGACTTTC. Encoded protein: CASSLVTSGANVLTF.

The chain couples TRBV7-2 to TRBJ2-3; 8 nucleotides align to TRBD1. This CDR3 contains 14 residues. CDR1 is SGHTA and CDR2 is FQGNSA in the germline V gene. Trimming cost V 5 bases and J 2 bases; bases outside gene matches: 3. The CDR3 nucleotides are TGTGCCAGCAGCCGGGACAGGTTCACAGATACGCAGTATTTT. Protein product: CASSRDRFTDTQYF. The full variable domain, its missing parts supplied by reference TRBV7-2 and TRBJ2-3, is GAGVSQSPSNKVTEKGKDVELRCDPISGHTALYWYRQSLGQGLEFLIYFQGNSAPDKSGLPSDRFSAERTGGSVSTLTIQRTQQEDSAVYLCASSRDRFTDTQYFGPGTRLTVL.

This clonotype was detected many times. The chain's CDR3 is CASREDGTGGEQYF. CDR3 nucleotides: TGTGCCAGCAGAGAGGACGGGACAGGGGGTGAGCAGTACTTC. This chain uses TRBV7-9 with TRBJ2-7; the match to TRBD1 covers 11 bases. Germline lookup yields CDR1 SEHNR and CDR2 FQNEAQ (reference sequence). The CDR3 length is 14 residues. Trimming at V came to 6 bases and at J to 7 bases, leaving 8 bases not matched to a gene.

V is TRBV12-3 or TRBV12-4 and J is TRBJ1-1; 9 nucleotides line up with TRBD1. The CDR3 is 14 amino acids. V lost 5 bases to trimming and J lost 6 bases; unmatched junction nucleotides: 7. The CDR3 loop reads CASSPGTGISEAFF. CDR3 bases: TGTGCCAGCAGTCCCGGGACAGGGATTTCTGAAGCTTTCTTT.

The sample holds many counts of this clonotype. This chain connects TRBV18 to TRBJ2-1; tentatively, D is TRBD1 (5 bases). The germline gives CDR1 KGHSH, CDR2 LQKENI. V lost 6 bases and J lost 5, with 11 bases in between. This CDR3 comprises 13 residues. The CDR3 region has the DNA TGTGCCAGCTCCCAAGACAGAAACAATGAGCAGTTCTTC. As protein: CASSQDRNNEQFF. Full variable domain (remainder filled in from reference TRBV18 and TRBJ2-1): NAGVMQNPRHLVRRRGQEARLRCSPMKGHSHVYWYRQLPEEGLKFMVYLQKENIIDESGMPKERFSAEFPKEGPSILRIQQVVRGDSAAYFCASSQDRNNEQFFGPGTRLTVL.

This clonotype was detected a few times. CDR3 sequence (DNA): TGCAGTGCTGACAGGGGGGAGACCCAGTACTTC. Protein sequence: CSADRGETQYF. The V gene is TRBV20-1, the J gene TRBJ2-5, with 9 positions matching TRBD1. The CDR3 has 11 residues. The J segment lost 5 bases and the V segment lost 5 bases, leaving 0 bases of the junction unmatched. Germline V gene data show CDR1 as DFQATT and CDR2 as SNEGSKA (reference sequence).

The chain has TRBV12-3 or TRBV12-4 and TRBJ2-7, with D perhaps TRBD1 or TRBD2 (5 bases each). This CDR3 has 13 amino acids. V was clipped by 8 bases and J by 5 bases, with 16 bases between them. Written as DNA, the CDR3 is TGTGCCAGCGGGTTCGGTGGGGGAGACGAGCAGTACTTC. Translated: CASGFGGGDEQYF.

This clonotype was seen a handful of times. The rearrangement joins TRBV7-2 to TRBJ1-6; D unclear. V dropped 2 bases and J dropped 11 bases, with 7 bases sitting between them. Germline V gene lookup returns CDR1 SGHTA and CDR2 FQGNSA. The CDR3 loop spans 12 amino acids. The CDR3 spells CASSLQAAPLHF. The CDR3 region has the DNA TGTGCCAGCAGCTTACAGGCGGCACCCCTCCACTTT.

The chain is built from TRBV13 and TRBJ1-1; D is ambiguous. Trimming pared 7 bases from V and 0 bases from J, leaving 9 bases between. From germline, CDR1 is PRHDT and CDR2 FYEKMQ (reference sequence). The CDR3 is 13 amino acids. The CDR3 is CASKISMNTEAFF. CDR3 nucleotides: TGTGCCAGCAAAATCTCCATGAACACTGAAGCTTTCTTT.

The V gene is TRBV7-9, the J gene TRBJ1-1; D unresolved. This CDR3 is 13 amino acids long. The germline V gene has CDR1 SEHNR and CDR2 FQNEAQ (reference sequence). V was trimmed by 3 bases and J by 4 bases, leaving 9 bases between them. Written as DNA, the CDR3 is TGTGCCAGCAGCTTGGAGGGTATCACTGAAGCTTTCTTT. Translation: CASSLEGITEAFF.

This clonotype has only a few counts. This chain links TRBV25-1 with TRBJ2-5; the D gene could be TRBD1 or TRBD2 (5 bases each). The CDR3 runs to 13 residues. The V gene's germline CDR1 is MGHDK and CDR2 SYGVNS. V was clipped by 6 bases and J by 7 bases, with 15 bases between them. The CDR3 sequence is CASRGQGAGTQYF. As DNA, the CDR3 is TGTGCCAGCAGGGGGCAGGGAGCAGGGACCCAGTACTTC.

This clonotype has just a few counts. CDR3 sequence: CASSLTRQGENIQYF. In DNA form, the CDR3 reads TGCGCCAGCAGCTTAACCCGACAGGGGGAAAACATTCAGTACTTC. V is TRBV5-1 and J is TRBJ2-4, with 9 bases aligning to TRBD1. The J segment lost 5 bases and the V segment lost 2 bases, leaving 5 bases of the junction unmatched. The CDR3 has 15 residues. Germline values: CDR1 SGHRS, CDR2 YFSETQ.

This chain uses TRBV12-3 or TRBV12-4 with TRBJ2-2, with a weak D call TRBD2 (5 bases). There are 12 residues in the CDR3. Trimming removed 11 bases at V and 6 bases at J, with 13 bases between. CDR3 in amino acids: CALETGAGELFF. CDR3 nucleotide sequence: TGTGCCCTCGAAACCGGGGCCGGGGAGCTGTTTTTT.